The rows below give T cell receptor beta chains drawn from one sample of a study of Tregs in tolerant kidney transplant recipients. The table came from immunoSEQ multiplex PCR; TCRdb's copy has only in-frame clones and leaves some out. The profile shows 240,000 or so clones, roughly 84% of them singletons. Material for sequencing was CD4+ T cells from blood. The receptors derive from a human donor in good health. CDR3s include the opening cysteine and the closing phenylalanine or tryptophan. A D gene is named only where the DNA matches it firmly. Clone size, where shown, is once, few, many, or a class for clones that have expanded.

D gene: TRBD1
V gene: TRBV5-6
clone size: .
J gene: TRBJ2-1
CDR3 protein: CASSLALDRGGYNEQFF
CDR3 DNA: TGTGCCAGCAGCTTGGCCCTCGACAGGGGCGGCTACAATGAGCAGTTCTTC

D gene: .
V gene: TRBV6-1
clone size: .
J gene: TRBJ2-5
CDR3 protein: CASSTGGGSSQYF
CDR3 DNA: TGTGCCAGCAGTACTGGGGGCGGTTCGTCCCAGTACTTC

D gene: .
V gene: TRBV5-1
clone size: few
J gene: TRBJ2-7
CDR3 protein: CASSLDRGSSYEQYF
CDR3 DNA: TGCGCCAGCAGCTTGGACCGGGGGAGCTCCTACGAGCAGTACTTC

D gene: TRBD2
V gene: TRBV7-3
clone size: .
J gene: TRBJ2-3
CDR3 protein: CASSLRLAGLDTQYF
CDR3 DNA: TGTGCCAGCAGCTTAAGGCTAGCGGGGTTAGATACGCAGTATTTT

D gene: .
V gene: TRBV6-6
clone size: .
J gene: TRBJ1-6
CDR3 protein: CASSQREGAYSPLHF
CDR3 DNA: TGTGCCAGCAGCCAGCGGGAGGGCGCGTATTCACCCCTCCACTTT

D gene: .
V gene: TRBV6-1
clone size: once
J gene: TRBJ2-4
CDR3 protein: CASSEWTNQYF
CDR3 DNA: TGTGCCAGCAGTGAATGGACAAATCAGTACTTC

D gene: .
V gene: TRBV5-1
clone size: .
J gene: TRBJ1-1
CDR3 protein: CASSLRGTPLNTEAFF
CDR3 DNA: TGCGCCAGCAGCTTGAGGGGGACCCCTCTGAACACTGAAGCTTTCTTT

D gene: .
V gene: TRBV6-5
clone size: .
J gene: TRBJ2-1
CDR3 protein: CASSYPGGNEQFF
CDR3 DNA: TGTGCCAGCAGTTACCCAGGAGGGAATGAGCAGTTCTTC

D gene: .
V gene: TRBV5-1
clone size: .
J gene: TRBJ2-7
CDR3 protein: CASSLERAYEQYF
CDR3 DNA: TGCGCCAGCAGCTTGGAACGGGCCTACGAGCAGTACTTC

D gene: .
V gene: TRBV5-4
clone size: .
J gene: TRBJ2-5
CDR3 protein: CASSLAVGKETQYF
CDR3 DNA: TGTGCCAGCAGCTTGGCCGTGGGGAAAGAGACCCAGTACTTC

D gene: .
V gene: TRBV2
clone size: .
J gene: TRBJ2-2
CDR3 protein: CASSPINTGELFF
CDR3 DNA: TGTGCCAGCAGTCCCATCAACACCGGGGAGCTGTTTTTT

D gene: TRBD1
V gene: TRBV7-2
clone size: .
J gene: TRBJ1-4
CDR3 protein: CASSLRGGLANEKLFF
CDR3 DNA: TGTGCCAGCAGCCTGAGAGGGGGCTTGGCTAATGAAAAACTGTTTTTT

D gene: TRBD1
V gene: TRBV27
clone size: .
J gene: TRBJ2-7
CDR3 protein: CASSLPSQGEQYF
CDR3 DNA: TGTGCCAGCAGTTTACCGTCACAGGGGGAGCAGTACTTC

D gene: .
V gene: TRBV7-3
clone size: .
J gene: TRBJ2-7
CDR3 protein: CASSPDGVGYEQYF
CDR3 DNA: TGTGCCAGCAGCCCCGATGGCGTGGGCTACGAGCAGTACTTC

D gene: .
V gene: TRBV9
clone size: .
J gene: TRBJ2-3
CDR3 protein: CASSASWGSLSGFAQYF
CDR3 DNA: TGTGCCAGCAGCGCGAGTTGGGGGTCCCTCAGTGGATTCGCTCAGTATTTT

D gene: .
V gene: TRBV7-2
clone size: .
J gene: TRBJ2-3
CDR3 protein: CASSFPSTDTQYF
CDR3 DNA: TGTGCCAGCAGCTTCCCAAGCACAGATACGCAGTATTTT

D gene: TRBD2
V gene: TRBV11-2
clone size: .
J gene: TRBJ2-5
CDR3 protein: CASSLVGTSGSGETQYF
CDR3 DNA: TGTGCCAGCAGCTTAGTCGGGACTAGCGGGAGCGGAGAGACCCAGTACTTC

D gene: .
V gene: TRBV18
clone size: .
J gene: TRBJ1-2
CDR3 protein: CASSPGEYYGYTF
CDR3 DNA: TGTGCCAGCTCACCAGGGGAATACTATGGCTACACCTTC

D gene: TRBD1
V gene: TRBV30
clone size: .
J gene: TRBJ2-1
CDR3 protein: CAWSFGQGYNEQFF
CDR3 DNA: TGTGCCTGGAGTTTCGGACAGGGTTACAATGAGCAGTTCTTC

D gene: TRBD2
V gene: TRBV5-1
clone size: .
J gene: TRBJ2-1
CDR3 protein: CASSLALGGGASSSYNEQFF
CDR3 DNA: TGCGCCAGCAGCTTGGCCCTCGGCGGGGGTGCATCAAGCTCCTACAATGAGCAGTTCTTC

D gene: .
V gene: TRBV2
clone size: few
J gene: TRBJ1-6
CDR3 protein: CASTQAVASPLHF
CDR3 DNA: TGTGCCAGCACCCAGGCGGTGGCATCACCCCTCCACTTT

D gene: .
V gene: TRBV5-1
clone size: .
J gene: TRBJ2-2
CDR3 protein: CASSLQWRARTGELFF
CDR3 DNA: TGCGCCAGCAGCTTGCAATGGCGGGCACGCACCGGGGAGCTGTTTTTT

D gene: .
V gene: TRBV6-1
clone size: few
J gene: TRBJ1-3
CDR3 protein: CASSEPTGGSTIYF
CDR3 DNA: TGTGCCAGCAGTGAACCGACCGGTGGTAGCACCATATATTTT

D gene: .
V gene: TRBV2
clone size: .
J gene: TRBJ2-3
CDR3 protein: CASTPTDTQYF
CDR3 DNA: TGTGCCAGCACCCCCACAGATACGCAGTATTTT

D gene: .
V gene: TRBV6-6
clone size: .
J gene: TRBJ2-7
CDR3 protein: CASSSRRELYEQYF
CDR3 DNA: TGTGCCAGCAGCTCCCGAAGGGAACTCTACGAGCAGTACTTC

D gene: .
V gene: TRBV7-3
clone size: .
J gene: TRBJ2-1
CDR3 protein: CASSKGLPGYNEQFF
CDR3 DNA: TGTGCCAGCAGCAAGGGACTTCCTGGCTACAATGAGCAGTTCTTC

D gene: .
V gene: TRBV29-1
clone size: .
J gene: TRBJ2-7
CDR3 protein: CSYRDQGRNEQYF
CDR3 DNA: TGCAGCTACCGGGATCAGGGGAGGAACGAGCAGTACTTC

D gene: .
V gene: TRBV5-1
clone size: .
J gene: TRBJ1-1
CDR3 protein: CATQKGLNTEAFF
CDR3 DNA: TGCGCCACGCAAAAAGGGCTGAACACTGAAGCTTTCTTT

D gene: .
V gene: TRBV29-1
clone size: few
J gene: TRBJ2-1
CDR3 protein: CSVEVGWANNEQFF
CDR3 DNA: TGCAGCGTTGAGGTAGGGTGGGCGAACAATGAGCAGTTCTTC

D gene: .
V gene: TRBV5-1
clone size: .
J gene: TRBJ2-7
CDR3 protein: CASSAQDGSLEQYF
CDR3 DNA: TGCGCCAGCAGCGCCCAGGACGGTTCTCTCGAGCAGTACTTC

D gene: TRBD1
V gene: TRBV5-1
clone size: .
J gene: TRBJ1-2
CDR3 protein: CASSLGPQGVGYGYTF
CDR3 DNA: TGCGCCAGCAGCTTGGGACCTCAGGGGGTTGGGTATGGCTACACCTTC

D gene: TRBD1
V gene: TRBV7-9
clone size: .
J gene: TRBJ1-1
CDR3 protein: CASSPRMTRGGNTEAFF
CDR3 DNA: TGTGCCAGCAGCCCGCGAATGACTCGAGGGGGCAACACTGAAGCTTTCTTT

D gene: TRBD1
V gene: TRBV7-3
clone size: few
J gene: TRBJ2-7
CDR3 protein: CASSSGQTYEQYF
CDR3 DNA: TGTGCCAGCAGCTCGGGACAGACCTACGAGCAGTACTTC

D gene: .
V gene: TRBV14
clone size: .
J gene: TRBJ2-2
CDR3 protein: CASSQQGTGELFF
CDR3 DNA: TGTGCCAGCAGCCAACAGGGCACCGGGGAGCTGTTTTTT

D gene: TRBD1
V gene: TRBV4-3
clone size: .
J gene: TRBJ2-7
CDR3 protein: CASSPDRGRYEQYF
CDR3 DNA: TGCGCCAGCAGCCCGGACAGGGGGAGGTACGAGCAGTACTTC

D gene: TRBD2
V gene: TRBV10-1
clone size: .
J gene: TRBJ2-3
CDR3 protein: CASSPLAGGSTDTQYF
CDR3 DNA: TGCGCCAGCAGTCCCCTAGCGGGGGGGTCCACAGATACGCAGTATTTT

D gene: .
V gene: TRBV6-4
clone size: .
J gene: TRBJ1-5
CDR3 protein: CASSESGFNQPQHF
CDR3 DNA: TGTGCCAGCAGTGAGTCAGGGTTCAATCAGCCCCAGCATTTT